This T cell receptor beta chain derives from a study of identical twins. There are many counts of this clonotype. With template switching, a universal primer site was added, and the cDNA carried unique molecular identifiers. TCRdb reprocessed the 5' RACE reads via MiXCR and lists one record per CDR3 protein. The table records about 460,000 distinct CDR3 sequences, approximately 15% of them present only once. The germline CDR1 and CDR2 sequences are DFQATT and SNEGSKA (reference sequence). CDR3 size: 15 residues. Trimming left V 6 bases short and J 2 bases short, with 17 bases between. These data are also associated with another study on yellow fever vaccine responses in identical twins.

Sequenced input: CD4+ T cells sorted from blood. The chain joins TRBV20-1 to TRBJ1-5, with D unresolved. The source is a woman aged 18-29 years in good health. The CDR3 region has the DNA TGCAGTGCCCCAGTTTCAGCGTATGGCAATCAGCCCCAGCATTTT. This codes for CSAPVSAYGNQPQHF.